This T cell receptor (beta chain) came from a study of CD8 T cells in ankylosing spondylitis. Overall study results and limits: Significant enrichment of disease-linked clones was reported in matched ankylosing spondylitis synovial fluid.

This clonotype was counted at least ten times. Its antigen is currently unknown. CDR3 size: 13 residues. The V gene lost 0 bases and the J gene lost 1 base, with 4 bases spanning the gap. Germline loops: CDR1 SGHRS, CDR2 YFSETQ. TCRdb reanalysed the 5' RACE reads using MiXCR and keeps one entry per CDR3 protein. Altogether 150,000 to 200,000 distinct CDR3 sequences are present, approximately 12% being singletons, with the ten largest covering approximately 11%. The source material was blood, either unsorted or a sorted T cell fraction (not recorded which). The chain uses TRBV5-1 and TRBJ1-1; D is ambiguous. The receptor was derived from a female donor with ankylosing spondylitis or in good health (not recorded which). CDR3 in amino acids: CASSLDPNTEAFF. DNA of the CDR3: TGCGCCAGCAGCTTGGACCCGAACACTGAAGCTTTCTTT. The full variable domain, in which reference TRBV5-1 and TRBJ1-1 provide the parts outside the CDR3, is KAGVTQTPRYLIKTRGQQVTLSCSPISGHRSVSWYQQTPGQGLQFLFEYFSETQRNKGNFPGRFSGRQFSNSRSEMNVSTLELGDSALYLCASSLDPNTEAFFGQGTRLTVV.